The 3 T cell receptor beta chains below were found in one sample sequenced in a study of T cell responses to AZD1222 COVID-19 vaccine. Data came from immunoSEQ multiplex PCR; TCRdb stores just in-frame clones and leaves some out. The sample contains some 130,000 clones, 80% to 90% of which appear only once. Sequenced here: peripheral blood, sampled on day 0 of AZD1222 vaccination. The source of these receptors is an adult in good health.

The chain is built from TRBV28 and TRBJ1-1; a possible D gene is TRBD1 (6 bases). The germline V gene has CDR1 MDHEN and CDR2 SYDVKM. CDR3 length: 18 amino acids. V lost 4 bases and J lost 3, with 24 bases in between. CDR3 loop: CASSSIMTGRMKDTEAFF. The CDR3 DNA reads as TGTGCCAGCAGTTCTATCATGACAGGCCGAATGAAGGACACTGAAGCTTTCTTT.

The CDR3 protein is CASSLGGDSVNEKLFF. In nucleotides, the CDR3 is TGTGCCAGCAGCTTGGGGGGAGACAGCGTTAATGAAAAACTGTTTTTT. The J gene is TRBJ1-4, the V gene TRBV5-4, with TRBD1 as a possible D gene (5 bases). The germline V gene has CDR1 SGHNT and CDR2 YYREEE (reference sequence). The V end was cut by 0 bases, the J end by 4 bases, with 13 bases between. This CDR3 contains 16 residues.

This chain connects TRBV19 to TRBJ1-1; D gene ambiguous. CDR1 and CDR2 (germline): LNHDA, SQIVND (reference sequence). This CDR3 is 14 amino acids long. The V end lost 6 bases, the J end lost 1 base, and 12 bases lay between the germline ends. The CDR3 bases are TGTGCCAGTAGCTCGAAGGGCGGGAACACTGAAGCTTTCTTT. This sequence encodes CASSSKGGNTEAFF.